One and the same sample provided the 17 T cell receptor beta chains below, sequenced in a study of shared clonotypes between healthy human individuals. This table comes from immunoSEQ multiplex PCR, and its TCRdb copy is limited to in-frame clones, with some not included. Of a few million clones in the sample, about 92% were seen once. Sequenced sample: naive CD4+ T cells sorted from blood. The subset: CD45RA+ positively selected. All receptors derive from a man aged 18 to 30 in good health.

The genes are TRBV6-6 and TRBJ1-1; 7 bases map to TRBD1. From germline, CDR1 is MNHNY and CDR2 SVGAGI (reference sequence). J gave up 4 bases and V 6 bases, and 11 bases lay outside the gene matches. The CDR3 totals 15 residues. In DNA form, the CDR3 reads TGTGCCAGCAGGGAAACAGGGGCCCGGGGCACTGAAGCTTTCTTT. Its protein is CASRETGARGTEAFF.

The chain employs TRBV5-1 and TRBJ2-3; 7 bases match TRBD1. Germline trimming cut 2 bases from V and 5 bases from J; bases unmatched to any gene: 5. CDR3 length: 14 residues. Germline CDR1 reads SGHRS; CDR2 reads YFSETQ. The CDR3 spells CASSFDREGDTQYF. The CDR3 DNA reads TGCGCCAGCAGCTTTGACAGGGAAGGAGATACGCAGTATTTT.

CDR3 protein: CASSAREGSYEQYF. The CDR3 DNA is TGCGCCAGCAGCGCCAGGGAGGGCAGCTACGAGCAGTACTTC. The gene calls are TRBV5-1 and TRBJ2-7; the match to TRBD2 covers 7 bases. V gave up 4 bases and J gave up 3 bases; unmatched junction bases: 7. CDR3 length equals 14 residues. CDR1 SGHRS and CDR2 YFSETQ come from the germline V gene.

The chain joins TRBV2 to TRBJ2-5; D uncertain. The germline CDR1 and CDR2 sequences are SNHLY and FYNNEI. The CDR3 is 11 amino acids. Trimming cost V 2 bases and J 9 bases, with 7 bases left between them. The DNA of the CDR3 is TGTGCCAGCAGTGAAAATTGGGCCCAGTACTTC. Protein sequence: CASSENWAQYF.

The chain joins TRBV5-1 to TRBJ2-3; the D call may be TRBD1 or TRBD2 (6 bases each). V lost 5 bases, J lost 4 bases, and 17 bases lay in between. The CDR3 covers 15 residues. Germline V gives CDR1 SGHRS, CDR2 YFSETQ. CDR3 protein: CASSFWGADADTQYF. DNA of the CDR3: TGCGCCAGCAGTTTTTGGGGGGCGGATGCAGATACGCAGTATTTT.

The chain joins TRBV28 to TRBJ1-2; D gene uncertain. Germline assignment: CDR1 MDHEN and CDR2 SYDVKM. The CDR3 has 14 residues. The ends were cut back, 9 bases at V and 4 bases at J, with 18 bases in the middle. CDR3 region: CASIRSLKVYGYTF. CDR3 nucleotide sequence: TGTGCCAGTATCCGCAGTTTAAAGGTCTATGGCTACACCTTC.

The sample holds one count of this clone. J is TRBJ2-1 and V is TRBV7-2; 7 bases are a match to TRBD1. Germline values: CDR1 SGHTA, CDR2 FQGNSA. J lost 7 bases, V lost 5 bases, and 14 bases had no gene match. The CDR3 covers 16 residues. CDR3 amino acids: CASSPDRVGLFNEQFF. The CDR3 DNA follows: TGTGCCAGCAGCCCCGACAGGGTTGGATTATTTAATGAGCAGTTCTTC.

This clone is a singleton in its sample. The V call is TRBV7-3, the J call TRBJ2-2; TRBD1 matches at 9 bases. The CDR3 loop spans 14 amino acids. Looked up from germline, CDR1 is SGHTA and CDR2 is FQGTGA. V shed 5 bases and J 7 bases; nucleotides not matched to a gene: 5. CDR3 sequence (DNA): TGTGCCAGCAGCGCGGGACAGGGCGGCGGGGAGCTGTTTTTT. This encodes CASSAGQGGGELFF.

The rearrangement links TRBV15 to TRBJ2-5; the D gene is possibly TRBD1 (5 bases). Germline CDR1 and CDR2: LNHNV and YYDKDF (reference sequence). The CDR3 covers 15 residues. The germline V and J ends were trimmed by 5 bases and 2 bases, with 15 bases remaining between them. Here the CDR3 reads CATSGRSTEQETQYF. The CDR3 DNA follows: TGTGCCACCAGCGGCCGTTCGACAGAACAAGAGACCCAGTACTTC. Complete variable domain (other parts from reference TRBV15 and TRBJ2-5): DAMVIQNPRYQVTQFGKPVTLSCSQTLNHNVMYWYQQKSSQAPKLLFHYYDKDFNNEADTPDNFQSRRPNTSFCFLDIRSPGLGDTAMYLCATSGRSTEQETQYFGPGTRLLVL.

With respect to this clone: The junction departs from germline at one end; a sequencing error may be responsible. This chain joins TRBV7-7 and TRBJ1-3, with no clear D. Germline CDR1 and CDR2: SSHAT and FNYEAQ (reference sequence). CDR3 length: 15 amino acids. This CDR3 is CASSSGRTSGNTIYF. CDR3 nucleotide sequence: TGTGCTAGCAGCTCTGGACGGACCTCTGGAAACACCATATATTTT.

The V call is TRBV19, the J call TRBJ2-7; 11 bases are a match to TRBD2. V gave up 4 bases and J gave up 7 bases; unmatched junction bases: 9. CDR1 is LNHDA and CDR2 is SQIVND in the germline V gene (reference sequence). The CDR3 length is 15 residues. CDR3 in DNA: TGTGCCAGTAGTAGACTAGCGGGGTTCTCTGGGGAGCAGTACTTC. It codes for CASSRLAGFSGEQYF.

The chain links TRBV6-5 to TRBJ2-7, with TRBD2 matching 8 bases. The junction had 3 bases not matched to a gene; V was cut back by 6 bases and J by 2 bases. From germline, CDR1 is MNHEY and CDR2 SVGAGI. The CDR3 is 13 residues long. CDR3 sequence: CASSRTSPYEQYF. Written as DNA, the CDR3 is TGTGCCAGCAGCAGGACTAGCCCCTACGAGCAGTACTTC.

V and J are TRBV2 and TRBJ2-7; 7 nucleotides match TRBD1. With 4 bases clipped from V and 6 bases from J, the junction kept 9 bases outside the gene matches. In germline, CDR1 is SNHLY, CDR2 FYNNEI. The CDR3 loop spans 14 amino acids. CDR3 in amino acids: CASSVGQGVGEQYF. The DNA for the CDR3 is TGTGCCAGCAGTGTTGGCCAGGGGGTAGGCGAGCAGTACTTC. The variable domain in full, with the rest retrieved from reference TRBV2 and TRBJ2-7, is EPEVTQTPSHQVTQMGQEVILRCVPISNHLYFYWYRQILGQKVEFLVSFYNNEISEKSEIFDDQFSVERPDGSNFTLKIRSTKLEDSAMYFCASSVGQGVGEQYFGPGTRLTVT.

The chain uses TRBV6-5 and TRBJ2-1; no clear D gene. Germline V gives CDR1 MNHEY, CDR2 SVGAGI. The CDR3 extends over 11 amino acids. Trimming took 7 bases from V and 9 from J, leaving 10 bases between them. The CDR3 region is CASTNVGEQFF. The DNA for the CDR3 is TGTGCCAGCACCAACGTAGGTGAGCAGTTCTTC.

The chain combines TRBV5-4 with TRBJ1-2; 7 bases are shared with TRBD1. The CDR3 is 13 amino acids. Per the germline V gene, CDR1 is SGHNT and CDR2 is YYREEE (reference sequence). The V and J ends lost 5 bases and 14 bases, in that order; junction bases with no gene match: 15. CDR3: CASRHTGQSDPTF. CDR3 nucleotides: TGTGCCAGCAGACATACGGGACAGTCGGACCCGACCTTC.

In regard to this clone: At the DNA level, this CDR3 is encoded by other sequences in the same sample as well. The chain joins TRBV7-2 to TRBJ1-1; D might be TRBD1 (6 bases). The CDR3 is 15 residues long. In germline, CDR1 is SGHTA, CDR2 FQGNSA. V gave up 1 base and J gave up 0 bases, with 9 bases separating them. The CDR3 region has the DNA TGTGCCAGCAGCTTAGGGGGGGCACTGAACACTGAAGCTTTCTTT. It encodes CASSLGGALNTEAFF.

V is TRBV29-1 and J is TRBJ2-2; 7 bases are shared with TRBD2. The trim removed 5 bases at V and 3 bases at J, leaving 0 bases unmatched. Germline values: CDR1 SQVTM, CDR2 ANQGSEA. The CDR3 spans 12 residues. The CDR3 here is CSVRGDTGELFF. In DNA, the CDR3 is TGCAGCGTTCGGGGGGACACCGGGGAGCTGTTTTTT.